One T cell receptor beta chain is described in this entry. Reverse transcribing all isolated RNA meant expressed TCRB transcripts were sequenced. Libraries were prepared by immunoSEQ multiplex PCR; TCRdb keeps only in-frame clonotypes and omits some of them. This repertoire shows a few hundred thousand clones, roughly 16% found once; its top ten account for around 0.02%. The sample belongs to a study of beta chain features in type 1 diabetes. The clonotype comes from a woman in her late teens or twenties in good health. Material for sequencing was naive CD4+ T cells from blood.

CDR3 in DNA: TGTGCCTGGAGTGTGTCCCGGACAGCATCTGGAAACACCATATATTTT. Translation gives CAWSVSRTASGNTIYF. V gene TRBV30 combines with J gene TRBJ1-3, with D maybe TRBD1 (6 bases). Per the germline V gene, CDR1 is GTSNPN and CDR2 is SVGIG (reference sequence). Trimming stripped 0 bases from V and 1 base from J, with 13 bases between. The CDR3 extends over 16 amino acids.